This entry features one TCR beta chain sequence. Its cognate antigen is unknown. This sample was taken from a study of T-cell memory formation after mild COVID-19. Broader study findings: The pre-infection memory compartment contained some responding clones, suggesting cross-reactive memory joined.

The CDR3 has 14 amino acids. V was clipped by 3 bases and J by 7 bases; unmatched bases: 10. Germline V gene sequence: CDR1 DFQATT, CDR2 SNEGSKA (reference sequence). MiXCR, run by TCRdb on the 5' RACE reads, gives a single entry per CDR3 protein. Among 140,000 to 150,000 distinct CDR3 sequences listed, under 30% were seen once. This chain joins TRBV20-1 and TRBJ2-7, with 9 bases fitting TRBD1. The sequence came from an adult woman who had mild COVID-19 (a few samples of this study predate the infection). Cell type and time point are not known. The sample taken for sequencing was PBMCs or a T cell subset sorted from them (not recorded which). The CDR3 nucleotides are TGCAGTGCTAGTGCCGGGACAGGGTTGGAGGAGCAGTACTTC. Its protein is CSASAGTGLEEQYF.